The 4 T cell receptor beta chains below come from one sample, sequenced in a study of response to subunit inactivated influenza vaccine. TCRdb called the RT-PCR reads again in MiXCR, with one record for every CDR3 protein. Among about 500,000 distinct CDR3 sequences, approximately 15% were seen once, and the ten largest hold less than 4%. The sample in question was CD4+ T cells sorted from PBMCs, obtained less than 25 months after vaccination. The receptors originated from a man aged 50 to 69 who received an inactivated influenza vaccine.

The V and J genes are TRBV4-3 and TRBJ2-2; D gene unclear. V was cut by 0 bases and J by 4 bases, with 9 bases left in between. The V gene's germline CDR1 is LGHNA and CDR2 YSLEER. CDR3 size: 15 residues. CDR3 DNA sequence: TGCGCCAGCAGCCAAGATCCCAGATCCACCGGGGAGCTGTTTTTT. As protein: CASSQDPRSTGELFF.

This clonotype has just a few counts. This chain joins TRBV19 and TRBJ2-1, with unresolved D. The CDR3 totals 16 residues. The germline V gene encodes CDR1 LNHDA and CDR2 SQIVND (reference sequence). V was trimmed by 3 bases and J by 5 bases, leaving 17 bases between them. The CDR3 region is CASSIGPRTFNNEQFF. DNA for the CDR3: TGTGCCAGTAGTATCGGGCCCCGGACGTTCAACAATGAGCAGTTCTTC.

The chain combines TRBV6-1 with TRBJ2-3; D gene uncertain. The CDR3 runs to 14 residues. Germline CDR1 MNHNS, CDR2 SASEGT. The ends were cut back, 7 bases at V and 0 bases at J, with 11 bases in the middle. The DNA for the CDR3 is TGTGCCAGCACCCCAGGCCCTAGCACAGATACGCAGTATTTT. Residues: CASTPGPSTDTQYF.

This clonotype has just a few counts. The rearrangement joins TRBV29-1 to TRBJ2-1, with no clear D. Looked up from germline, CDR1 is SQVTM and CDR2 is ANQGSEA. The CDR3 loop spans 11 amino acids. V was clipped by 6 bases and J by 4 bases, with 7 bases between them. CDR3 protein: CSVTIYNEQFF. CDR3 nucleotide sequence: TGCAGCGTCACAATTTACAATGAGCAGTTCTTC.